The rows below give T cell receptor beta chains drawn from one sample of a study of T cells in Graves' hyperthyroidism and ophthalmopathy. TCRdb re-called the multiplex PCR reads with MiXCR, one entry per CDR3 protein. The sample shows some 270,000 distinct CDR3 sequences, approximately 23% of them seen only once. What was sequenced was blood. Receptors were obtained from a woman in her forties with Graves' ophthalmopathy. Both conserved end residues are part of each CDR3. The D gene is left open where the match is weak. Only some rows state a clone size, as once, few, many or a class for expanded clones.

j_gene,abundance,v_gene,d_gene,CDR3aa,CDR3nt
TRBJ1-2,many,TRBV3-1,-,CASSRGGAEYGYTF,TGTGCCAGCAGCCGGGGCGGGGCTGAGTATGGCTACACCTTC
TRBJ2-7,many,TRBV6-5,TRBD1,CASSYTGVEQYF,TGTGCCAGCAGTTACACAGGGGTCGAGCAGTACTTC
TRBJ2-7,many,TRBV3-1,TRBD2,CASSPTGGLAGGPNSYEQYF,TGTGCCAGCAGCCCAACAGGGGGACTAGCGGGAGGGCCCAACTCCTACGAGCAGTACTTC
TRBJ2-2,many,TRBV5-1,-,CASSRVAGTNGELFF,TGCGCCAGCAGCCGGGTCGCGGGGACGAACGGGGAGCTGTTTTTT
TRBJ1-1,-,TRBV6-1,-,CASSEYGGRGTEAFF,TGTGCCAGCAGTGAATATGGGGGGCGAGGCACTGAAGCTTTCTTT
TRBJ1-5,many,TRBV3-1,-,CASSQPGDQPQHF,TGTGCCAGCAGCCAACCGGGGGATCAGCCCCAGCATTTT
TRBJ2-7,many,TRBV13,TRBD1,CASSPALGQGAYEQYF,TGTGCCAGCAGCCCCGCCCTCGGACAGGGGGCTTACGAGCAGTACTTC
TRBJ1-1,many,TRBV25-1,TRBD1,CASSQTGGKTEAFF,TGTGCCAGCAGCCAGACAGGGGGAAAAACTGAAGCTTTCTTT
TRBJ2-7,many,TRBV4-2,-,CASSQGGPGTNAYEQYF,TGTGCCAGCAGCCAAGGGGGGCCGGGGACGAACGCCTACGAGCAGTACTTC
TRBJ2-7,many,TRBV20-1,-,CSARDRDSFGEQYF,TGCAGTGCTAGAGACCGGGACTCCTTCGGGGAGCAGTACTTC
TRBJ2-4,many,TRBV6-1,-,CASSEAQGLGAKNIQYF,TGTGCCAGCAGTGAAGCGCAGGGACTTGGAGCCAAAAACATTCAGTACTTC
TRBJ1-3,many,TRBV5-1,TRBD1,CASSTGTGVVGNTIYF,TGCGCCAGCAGCACCGGGACAGGGGTCGTAGGAAACACCATATATTTT
TRBJ1-2,many,TRBV11-2,-,CASSLVVDREPGGYTF,TGTGCCAGCAGCTTAGTGGTGGATCGGGAACCAGGCGGCTACACCTTC
TRBJ1-5,many,TRBV16,-,CASSQSLHQPQHF,TGTGCCAGCAGCCAATCACTTCATCAGCCCCAGCATTTT
TRBJ2-5,-,TRBV29-1,TRBD2,CSVIAGGAVTQYF,TGCAGCGTGATAGCGGGTGGGGCTGTGACCCAGTACTTC
TRBJ1-1,many,TRBV19,-,CASSIDRGWTEAFF,TGTGCCAGTAGTATAGATCGAGGGTGGACTGAAGCTTTCTTT
TRBJ1-5,many,TRBV12-3/TRBV12-4,-,CASSLGTAPDQPQHF,TGTGCCAGCAGTTTAGGGACAGCCCCAGATCAGCCCCAGCATTTT
TRBJ2-7,many,TRBV29-1,TRBD1,CSGPGTGVEQYF,TGCAGCGGGCCCGGGACAGGGGTCGAGCAGTACTTC
TRBJ1-2,once,TRBV24-1,-,CATSAQHREGWGYTF,TGTGCCACCAGTGCCCAACACCGGGAGGGTTGGGGCTACACCTTC
TRBJ2-4,-,TRBV7-2,TRBD1,CASSPYRGPGKNIQYF,TGTGCCAGCAGCCCTTACAGGGGCCCTGGCAAAAACATTCAGTACTTC
TRBJ2-5,many,TRBV20-1,-,CSASLGRGKTQYF,TGCAGTGCTAGCTTAGGCAGGGGAAAGACCCAGTACTTC
TRBJ2-5,many,TRBV11-2,TRBD2,CAIGGRETQYF,TGTGCCATCGGGGGGAGAGAGACCCAGTACTTC
TRBJ2-7,many,TRBV28,TRBD1,CASNRQGGYGQYF,TGTGCCAGCAATCGACAGGGCGGGTACGGGCAGTACTTC
TRBJ1-1,many,TRBV20-1,TRBD1,CSANRGEAFF,TGCAGTGCAAACAGGGGTGAAGCTTTCTTT
TRBJ2-6,many,TRBV6-2/TRBV6-3,-,CASLGSGGGSSGASVLTF,TGTGCCAGCTTGGGGTCCGGTGGCGGTAGCTCTGGGGCCAGCGTCCTGACTTTC
TRBJ2-5,-,TRBV6-5,TRBD1,CASSLPGQVQETQYF,TGTGCCAGCAGTTTGCCGGGACAGGTTCAAGAGACCCAGTACTTC
TRBJ2-5,many,TRBV6-1,TRBD1,CASKTGGAWETQYF,TGTGCCAGCAAAACAGGGGGCGCCTGGGAGACCCAGTACTTC
TRBJ2-7,-,TRBV28,-,CASSLRNRPGEQYF,TGTGCCAGCAGTTTGAGAAATCGGCCGGGGGAGCAGTACTTC
TRBJ1-1,-,TRBV7-8,TRBD1,CASSSVAGQGTEAFF,TGTGCCAGCAGCTCAGTAGCGGGACAGGGAACTGAAGCTTTCTTT
TRBJ2-7,few,TRBV7-2,-,CASSSTGFEQYF,TGTGCCAGCAGCTCCACAGGGTTCGAGCAGTACTTC
TRBJ1-2,many,TRBV9,-,CASSVGGGANYGYTF,TGTGCCAGCAGCGTAGGTGGGGGAGCTAACTATGGCTACACCTTC
TRBJ1-5,many,TRBV20-1,-,CSARETGGSNQPQHF,TGCAGTGCTAGAGAGACCGGGGGTAGCAATCAGCCCCAGCATTTT
TRBJ2-5,few,TRBV5-1,-,CASNGGDSPSYF,TGCGCCAGCAACGGAGGAGACAGCCCGTCCTACTTC
TRBJ2-6,-,TRBV6-2/TRBV6-3,-,CASSYGGSGANVLTF,TGTGCCAGCAGTTATGGGGGTTCTGGGGCCAACGTCCTGACTTTC
TRBJ2-7,-,TRBV7-2,-,CASSLGPPNYEQYF,TGTGCCAGCAGCTTAGGCCCCCCGAACTACGAGCAGTACTTC
TRBJ1-1,many,TRBV7-9,TRBD1,CASSFRDREAFF,TGTGCCAGCAGCTTCCGGGACAGGGAAGCTTTCTTT
TRBJ1-1,many,TRBV2,-,CASSERVFGTEAFF,TGTGCCAGCAGTGAAAGGGTTTTTGGCACTGAAGCTTTCTTT
TRBJ1-2,many,TRBV30,-,CAWIPGVGYGYTF,TGTGCCTGGATTCCAGGGGTGGGCTATGGCTACACCTTC
TRBJ2-7,-,TRBV11-2,-,CASSMGPGSYEQYF,TGTGCCAGCAGCATGGGTCCGGGATCCTACGAGCAGTACTTC
TRBJ2-2,many,TRBV19,TRBD1,CATQQTGGITGELFF,TGTGCCACGCAACAGACAGGGGGGATCACCGGGGAGCTGTTTTTT
TRBJ1-5,-,TRBV12-3/TRBV12-4,-,CASSNGVINQPQHF,TGTGCCAGTAGTAACGGGGTTATCAATCAGCCCCAGCATTTT
TRBJ2-2,many,TRBV6-2/TRBV6-3,-,CASSRSQKRAGELFF,TGTGCCAGCAGCCGCTCCCAAAAGAGAGCCGGGGAGCTGTTTTTT
TRBJ1-2,few,TRBV28,-,CASIRVGRGYGYTF,TGTGCCAGCATCAGGGTTGGCAGGGGCTATGGCTACACCTTC
TRBJ2-7,many,TRBV6-4,-,CASSTARPTGSSSYEQYF,TGTGCCAGCAGTACCGCTCGACCGACAGGATCCAGCTCCTACGAGCAGTACTTC
TRBJ2-5,-,TRBV28,-,CASSDRDTEETQYF,TGTGCCAGCAGCGACCGGGACACTGAAGAGACCCAGTACTTC
TRBJ2-2,few,TRBV12-3/TRBV12-4,TRBD2,CASRPATSGIYTGELFF,TGTGCCAGCAGGCCCGCTACTAGCGGGATATACACCGGGGAGCTGTTTTTT
TRBJ1-5,-,TRBV19,-,CASFLRDDFQNQPQHF,TGTGCCAGCTTTCTTCGGGACGACTTTCAGAATCAGCCCCAGCATTTT
TRBJ1-1,many,TRBV20-1,-,CSAPVNTEAFF,TGCAGTGCCCCGGTGAACACTGAAGCTTTCTTT
TRBJ1-3,many,TRBV12-3/TRBV12-4,-,CASSLNSPLLGNTIYF,TGTGCCAGCAGTTTGAACAGCCCCTTACTTGGAAACACCATATATTTT
TRBJ2-7,many,TRBV12-3/TRBV12-4,-,CASSRLPPYEQYF,TGTGCCAGCAGCCGACTACCCCCCTACGAGCAGTACTTC